The clone carrying this T cell receptor (beta chain) has just a few counts. Its target is not known. This CDR3 spans 16 amino acids. Germline CDR1 reads SGHDT; CDR2 reads YYEEEE. The V end lost 1 base, the J end lost 2 bases, and 15 bases lay between the germline ends. This specimen belongs to a study of T cell responses to AZD1222 COVID-19 vaccine. Points from the study as a whole: The peak T cell response came first, and repertoires were sampled only after it.

TCRdb's copy holds only in-frame clones and misses some; the assay was immunoSEQ multiplex PCR. The sample has about 60,000 clones; approximately 83% are singletons. This TCR derives from an adult in good health. Sequenced material: peripheral blood, taken on day 0 of AZD1222 vaccination. V and J are TRBV5-6 and TRBJ1-2; D is unclear. This chain's CDR3 is CASSLIGSGSNYGYTF. CDR3 DNA: TGTGCCAGCAGCTTGATCGGGAGCGGGTCCAACTATGGCTACACCTTC.